The clone carrying this T cell receptor (beta chain) was seen more than once but under ten times. Primed by a sample-barcoded 5' primer and a J-beta primer mix, a second PCR proceeded for 7 to 11 cycles. Each CDR3 protein gets one entry after TCRdb re-called the 5' RACE reads with MiXCR. The data hold approximately 2,000,000 distinct CDR3 sequences, with about 39% observed a single time. Germline V gene data show CDR1 as SGHTA and CDR2 as FQGNSA. The V gene end was trimmed by 2 bases and the J gene end by 1 base; junction bases not matched to a gene: 5. The CDR3 contains 16 residues. The data derive from a study of blood T cells in healthy people across ages.

The source material was blood. The chain combines TRBV7-2 with TRBJ2-3, with 8 bases lining up with TRBD2. This TCR derives from a human donor in good health. The CDR3 sequence: CASSLQAGVGTDTQYF. In DNA, the CDR3 is TGTGCCAGCAGCTTACAAGCGGGGGTTGGCACAGATACGCAGTATTTT.